Listed below are T cell receptor beta chains from one sample, sequenced in a study of shared clonotypes between healthy human individuals. Sequencing used immunoSEQ multiplex PCR; TCRdb keeps in-frame clones, though not all of them. The sample contains 950,000 to 1,100,000 clones, under 80% of which appear only once. The sequenced sample was memory CD4+ T cells sorted from blood. Receptor source: a man between 18 and 29 years old in good health. CDR3s include the opening cysteine and the closing phenylalanine or tryptophan. Each record gives: D gene, clone size, J gene, V gene, CDR3 protein, CDR3 DNA. A D gene is named only where the DNA matches it firmly. The size field is filled for only some rows; it gives once, few, many or a size class.

- - TRBJ2-7 TRBV5-4 CASSLKGLYEQYF TGTGCCAGCAGCCTGAAAGGCCTCTACGAGCAGTACTTC
- few TRBJ1-3 TRBV30 CAWTTGTGNTIYF TGTGCCTGGACTACAGGGACTGGAAACACCATATATTTT
- - TRBJ1-2 TRBV19 CDPGCRNYGYTF TGTGACCCGGGGTGCCGCAACTATGGCTACACCTTC
TRBD1 - TRBJ1-2 TRBV7-6 CASSPGSGGNYGYTF TGTGCCAGCAGCCCCGGGTCAGGGGGAAACTATGGCTACACCTTC
- - TRBJ2-6 TRBV5-6 CASSPSAGANVLTF TGTGCCAGCAGCCCCTCGGCTGGGGCCAACGTCCTGACTTTC
- few TRBJ2-5 TRBV4-3 CASSQTRDFQETQYF TGCGCCAGCAGCCAGACCCGGGACTTCCAAGAGACCCAGTACTTC
- - TRBJ2-5 TRBV10-3 CAIKSEGRQETQYF TGTGCCATCAAATCCGAGGGACGGCAAGAGACCCAGTACTTC
- once TRBJ2-5 TRBV7-8 CASSLSGSQETQYF TGTGCCAGCAGCTTATCGGGGTCCCAAGAGACCCAGTACTTC
TRBD1 - TRBJ1-2 TRBV30 CAWNRDRPYGYTF TGTGCCTGGAATCGGGACAGACCCTATGGCTACACCTTC
- - TRBJ2-7 TRBV18 CASSPQEGEQYF TGTGCCAGCTCCCCGCAGGAGGGCGAGCAGTACTTC
- - TRBJ1-1 TRBV15 CATSRDLGINTEAFF TGTGCCACCAGCAGAGATTTGGGCATCAACACTGAAGCTTTCTTT
- few TRBJ1-5 TRBV5-5 CASSLDLQSNQPQHF TGTGCCAGCAGCTTGGATCTACAGTCCAATCAGCCCCAGCATTTT
- - TRBJ2-5 TRBV5-1 CASSLRASTGETQYF TGCGCCAGCAGCTTGAGGGCCTCAACCGGGGAGACCCAGTACTTC
- - TRBJ2-2 TRBV7-3 CASSGTLNTGELFF TGTGCCAGCAGCGGGACTCTCAACACCGGGGAGCTGTTTTTT
- few TRBJ2-2 TRBV2 CASREDSPTGELFF TGTGCCAGCAGGGAGGACAGTCCCACCGGGGAGCTGTTTTTT
TRBD2 - TRBJ2-7 TRBV6-5 CASSFAGTTHF TGTGCCAGCAGTTTTGCGGGGACTACGCACTTC
- many TRBJ1-5 TRBV27 CASRRAGTGNQPQHF TGTGCCAGCAGGAGGGCGGGGACGGGCAATCAGCCCCAGCATTTT
- - TRBJ1-3 TRBV11-2 CASSWDGRSGNTIYF TGTGCCAGCAGCTGGGACGGACGCTCTGGAAACACCATATATTTT
TRBD1 - TRBJ2-2 TRBV6-1 CVTGLGQGEVGELFF TGTGTGACGGGCCTGGGACAGGGAGAGGTCGGGGAGCTGTTTTTT
TRBD1 once TRBJ2-5 TRBV7-2 CASSLTGGTETQYF TGTGCCAGCAGCCTTACAGGGGGCACAGAGACCCAGTACTTC
- once TRBJ2-3 TRBV6-5 CASTALSTDTQYF TGTGCCAGCACCGCTTTAAGCACAGATACGCAGTATTTT
- - TRBJ2-7 TRBV7-8 CASSSNRRGSYEQYF TGTGCCAGCAGCTCCAACCGCAGGGGCTCCTACGAGCAGTACTTC
- - TRBJ2-2 TRBV9 CASSVGDVGTGELFF TGTGCCAGCAGCGTAGGGGACGTGGGCACCGGGGAGCTGTTTTTT
- - TRBJ2-2 TRBV5-1 CASSLDFGELFF TGCGCCAGCAGCTTGGACTTCGGGGAGCTGTTTTTT
TRBD1 - TRBJ1-2 TRBV7-2 CASSPHSGTGAGYTF TGTGCCAGCAGCCCCCACTCCGGGACAGGGGCTGGCTACACCTTC
- - TRBJ2-5 TRBV30 CAWRARETQYF TGTGCCTGGAGAGCGAGAGAGACCCAGTACTTC
TRBD1 - TRBJ2-5 TRBV10-3 CAIRETGGASETQYF TGTGCCATCAGGGAGACAGGGGGCGCATCAGAGACCCAGTACTTC
- - TRBJ1-6 TRBV5-4 CASSDLGRGSNSPLHF TGTGCCAGCAGCGATTTAGGGAGAGGCTCTAATTCACCCCTCCACTTT
- - TRBJ2-3 TRBV20-1 CSATSGELQYF TGCAGTGCTACCTCCGGGGAGCTGCAGTATTTT
- - TRBJ1-3 TRBV27 CASSPSRWPPTRDRHYGNTIYF TGTGCCAGCAGTCCCTCCCGCTGGCCCCCGACACGCGACAGGCACTATGGAAACACCATATATTTT
TRBD2 - TRBJ2-1 TRBV10-2 CASSEPRTSGGLGEQFF TGCGCCAGCAGTGAGCCTAGGACTAGCGGGGGGTTAGGTGAGCAGTTCTTC
TRBD1 - TRBJ1-2 TRBV6-6 CASSPGGYGYTF TGTGCCAGCAGTCCAGGGGGCTATGGCTACACCTTC
- - TRBJ2-3 TRBV18 CASSPRAGSTDTQYF TGTGCCAGCTCACCACGGGCAGGGAGCACAGATACGCAGTATTTT
- few TRBJ1-2 TRBV7-6 CASSSGQNYGYTF TGTGCCAGCAGCTCAGGACAGAACTATGGCTACACCTTC
- - TRBJ2-1 TRBV19 CASSISQVYNEQFF TGTGCCAGTAGTATTTCACAGGTCTACAATGAGCAGTTCTTC
TRBD1 - TRBJ2-5 TRBV5-1 CASSATGGQQETQYF TGCGCCAGCAGCGCCACAGGGGGTCAGCAAGAGACCCAGTACTTC
TRBD1 - TRBJ2-1 TRBV19 CASSTLDRLGNEQFF TGTGCCAGTAGCACGTTGGACAGGCTGGGCAATGAGCAGTTCTTC
TRBD1 - TRBJ2-7 TRBV9 CASSVGSGTGNYEQYF TGTGCCAGCAGCGTAGGTTCCGGGACAGGGAATTACGAGCAGTACTTC
TRBD1 once TRBJ2-5 TRBV28 CASSLGTGQETQYF TGTGCCAGCAGTCTAGGGACAGGGCAAGAGACCCAGTACTTC